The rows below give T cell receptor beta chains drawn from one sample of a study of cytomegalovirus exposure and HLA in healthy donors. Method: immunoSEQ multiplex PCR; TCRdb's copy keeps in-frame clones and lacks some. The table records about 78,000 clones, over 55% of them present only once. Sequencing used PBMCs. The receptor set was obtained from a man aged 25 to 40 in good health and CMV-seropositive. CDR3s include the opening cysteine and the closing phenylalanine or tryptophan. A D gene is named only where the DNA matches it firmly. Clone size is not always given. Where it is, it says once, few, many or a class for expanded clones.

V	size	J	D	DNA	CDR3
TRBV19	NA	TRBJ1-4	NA	TGTGCCAGTAGTATTTCCGGCTCGGGGGGACCAAGTAATGAAAAACTGTTTTTT	CASSISGSGGPSNEKLFF
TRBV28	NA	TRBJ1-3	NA	TGTGCCAGCAGTACCAGTGTCAGCTCTGGAAACACCATATATTTT	CASSTSVSSGNTIYF
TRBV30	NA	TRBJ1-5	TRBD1	TGTGCCTGGAGCCCCGACAGGGACCAGCCCCAGCATTTT	CAWSPDRDQPQHF
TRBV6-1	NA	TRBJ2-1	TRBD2	TGTGCCAGCAGTGAGGGGACTAGGTACAATGAGCAGTTCTTC	CASSEGTRYNEQFF
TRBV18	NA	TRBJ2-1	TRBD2	TGTGCCAGCTCCCCAGCGGGAGGGAAGTTCAATGAGCAGTTCTTC	CASSPAGGKFNEQFF
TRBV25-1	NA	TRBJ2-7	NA	TGTGCCAGCAGACCAACAGGGACCTACGAGCAGTACTTC	CASRPTGTYEQYF
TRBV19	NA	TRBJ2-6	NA	TGTGCCAGTAGTATCCTCAGCTCTGGGGCCAACGTCCTGACTTTC	CASSILSSGANVLTF
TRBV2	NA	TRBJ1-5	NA	TGTGCCAGCAGTTGGGCGGGGTGGGACAATCAGCCCCAGCATTTT	CASSWAGWDNQPQHF
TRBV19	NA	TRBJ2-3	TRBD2	TGTGCCAGTAGTATGCTAGCGGTCACAGATACGCAGTATTTT	CASSMLAVTDTQYF
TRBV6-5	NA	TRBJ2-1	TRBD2	TGTGCCAGCAGGGATCTAGCGGGATACAATGAGCAGTTCTTC	CASRDLAGYNEQFF
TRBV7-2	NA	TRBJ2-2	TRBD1	TGTGCCAGCAGCGGAAGACAGGGTCCCACCGGGGAGCTGTTTTTT	CASSGRQGPTGELFF
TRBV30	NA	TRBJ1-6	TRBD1	TGTGCCTGGAGCTTCCGGGACAGGGCTTCACCCCTCCACTTT	CAWSFRDRASPLHF
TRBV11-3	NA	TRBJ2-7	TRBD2	TGTGCCAGCAGCCCCCGACTAGCGGGAGACTCCTACGAGCAGTACTTC	CASSPRLAGDSYEQYF
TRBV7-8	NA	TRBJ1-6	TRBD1	TGTGCCAGCAGCCCACGGACAGGGGGCTCCTATAATTCACCCCTCCACTTT	CASSPRTGGSYNSPLHF
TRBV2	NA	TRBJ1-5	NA	TGTGCCAGCAGTCCAGACAATCAGCCCCAGCATTTT	CASSPDNQPQHF
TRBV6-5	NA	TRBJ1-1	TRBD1	TGTGCCAGCAGTGATCTGACAGGGGCCACTGAAGCTTTCTTT	CASSDLTGATEAFF
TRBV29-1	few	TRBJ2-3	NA	TGCAGCGTTGTTGACAGATCCGCAGATACGCAGTATTTT	CSVVDRSADTQYF
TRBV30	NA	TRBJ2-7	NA	TGTGCCTGGAGTGATGGCAGGGGCCCCTTAGGGCAGTACTTC	CAWSDGRGPLGQYF
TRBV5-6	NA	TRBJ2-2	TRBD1	TGTGCCAGCAGCATTACAGGGGCCGGGGAGCTGTTTTTT	CASSITGAGELFF
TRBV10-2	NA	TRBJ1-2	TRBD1	TGCGCCAGCAGCCGCGGACAGGCCGGGGCGGGGTATGGCTACACCTTC	CASSRGQAGAGYGYTF
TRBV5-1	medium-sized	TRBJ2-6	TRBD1	TGCGCCAGCAGACTTGGACAGGGGGTTCCTTCTGGGGCCAACGTCCTGACTTTC	CASRLGQGVPSGANVLTF
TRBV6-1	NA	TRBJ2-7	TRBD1	TGTGCCAGCAATTTGGACAGGGGTATAGTCGAGCAGTACTTC	CASNLDRGIVEQYF
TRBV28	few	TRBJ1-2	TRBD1	TGTGCCAGCAGTTTATATACGACAGGGGAAGGCTACACCTTC	CASSLYTTGEGYTF
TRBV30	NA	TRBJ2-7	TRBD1	TGTGCCTGGAGCGCCGGACAGGTATACGAGCAGTACTTC	CAWSAGQVYEQYF
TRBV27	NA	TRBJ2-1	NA	TGTGCCAGCCGGTGGAGCTCCTACAATGAGCAGTTCTTC	CASRWSSYNEQFF
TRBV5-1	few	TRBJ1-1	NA	TGCGCCAGCAGGCCTACCCAGGGCTCCACTGAAGCTTTCTTT	CASRPTQGSTEAFF